The next 32 T cell receptor beta chains were all read from a single sample in a study of a mutant IDH1 vaccine in newly diagnosed glioma. The method was immunoSEQ multiplex PCR; TCRdb's version includes in-frame clones alone and lacks a portion of them. Of roughly 56,000 clones listed, approximately 76% are singletons. Noted time point: week 47, end of study. Topical imiquimod was applied with each vaccine dose, which held 300 ug of mutant IDH1 20-mer peptide. Antigen specificity for these receptors is unknown. Sample: PBMCs, taken from a glioma patient whose treatment included an IDH1 peptide vaccine. The receptor set was obtained from a woman in her thirties or forties with glioma. Some clones in this sample may be carry-over from other donors' samples.

This chain links TRBV19 with TRBJ2-7; 8 bases are shared with TRBD2. Germline CDR1 LNHDA, CDR2 SQIVND (reference sequence). The trim removed 10 bases at V and 5 bases at J, leaving 13 bases unmatched. The CDR3 spans 14 residues. Written as DNA, the CDR3 is TGTGCCACCAAAGACGGGACTAGTCTCCACGAGCAGTACTTC. It encodes CATKDGTSLHEQYF.

The chain couples TRBV7-9 to TRBJ1-1; no definite D call. The V gene's germline CDR1 is SEHNR and CDR2 FQNEAQ (reference sequence). V was shortened by 1 base and J by 7 bases, with 10 bases between the two germline ends. This CDR3 region has 13 residues. The CDR3 region is CASSLDGPVEAFF. The CDR3 nucleotides read TGTGCCAGCAGCTTAGACGGACCAGTTGAAGCTTTCTTT.

CDR3 amino acids: CASGGVAGVTEAFF. Here the CDR3 DNA reads TGCGCCAGCGGGGGGGTTGCAGGGGTCACTGAAGCTTTCTTT. The chain recombines TRBV5-1 with TRBJ1-1, with a tentative D call TRBD1 (6 bases). V gave up 7 bases and J gave up 4 bases, with 17 bases separating them. The CDR3 contains 14 residues. Germline values: CDR1 SGHRS, CDR2 YFSETQ.

This chain joins TRBV7-2 and TRBJ1-2, with 7 positions matching TRBD1. The V gene's germline CDR1 is SGHTA and CDR2 FQGNSA. V shed 2 bases and J 2 bases; nucleotides not matched to a gene: 5. The CDR3 covers 15 residues. Written as DNA, the CDR3 is TGTGCCAGCAGCTTACCAGGGGGAGTCAACTATGGCTACACCTTC. As protein: CASSLPGGVNYGYTF.

The chain employs TRBV5-1 and TRBJ2-7; a possible D gene is TRBD1 (6 bases). This CDR3 contains 14 residues. V was pared by 1 base and J by 3 bases, with 11 bases between. Germline V CDR1 and CDR2: SGHRS, YFSETQ. CDR3 nucleotide sequence: TGCGCCAGCAGCTTGAACAGGGATTTCTACGAGCAGTACTTC. Its protein is CASSLNRDFYEQYF.

The chain carries TRBV2 and TRBJ1-2; 10 positions match TRBD1. The CDR3 runs to 15 residues. V was pared by 6 bases and J by 3 bases, with 7 bases of the junction left unmatched. Germline V gene lookup returns CDR1 SNHLY and CDR2 FYNNEI. The CDR3 loop reads CASSQTGTGDYGYTF. The CDR3 DNA reads as TGTGCCAGCAGCCAAACCGGGACAGGGGACTATGGCTACACCTTC.

V usage is TRBV19 and J usage is TRBJ1-5; tentative D call: TRBD1 (5 bases). This CDR3 contains 20 residues. CDR1 and CDR2 (germline): LNHDA, SQIVND (reference sequence). Trimming removed 4 bases from V and 0 bases from J, with 25 bases in between. CDR3 coding DNA: TGTGCCAGTAGTACCGTGGGGACTCCGGGCGGTTTTTATAGCAATCAGCCCCAGCATTTT. Protein: CASSTVGTPGGFYSNQPQHF.

V usage is TRBV29-1 and J usage is TRBJ1-2; TRBD1 is a possible D gene (6 bases). CDR1 is SQVTM, CDR2 ANQGSEA, per germline. Trimming took 7 bases from V and 7 from J, leaving 16 bases between them. The CDR3 length is 12 residues. For the CDR3, the DNA is TGCAGCGACGCGAGGGGGGAAAGTGGCTACACCTTC. Protein: CSDARGESGYTF.

This chain joins TRBV7-9 and TRBJ2-2, with a tentative D call TRBD1 (7 bases). V was pared by 9 bases and J by 2 bases, with 13 bases between. This CDR3 is 14 amino acids long. Germline V gene data show CDR1 as SEHNR and CDR2 as FQNEAQ (reference sequence). The CDR3 DNA sequence: TGTGCCAGTGGGGGGACAGAAAACACCGGGGAGCTGTTTTTT. This encodes CASGGTENTGELFF.

Here the CDR3 reads CASSLSSGYGYTF. DNA for the CDR3: TGTGCCAGCAGCTTATCTTCAGGGTATGGCTACACCTTC. The rearrangement joins TRBV7-2 to TRBJ1-2, with D perhaps TRBD1 (5 bases). The CDR3 spans 13 residues. Germline lookup yields CDR1 SGHTA and CDR2 FQGNSA. The V end lost 2 bases, the J end lost 5 bases, and 9 bases lay between the germline ends.

The chain uses TRBV13 and TRBJ2-3; D is possibly TRBD2 (5 bases). V lost 5 bases and J 2 bases, leaving 14 bases between the germline ends. The CDR3 is 15 residues long. Looked up from germline, CDR1 is PRHDT and CDR2 is FYEKMQ (reference sequence). The chain's CDR3 is CASSNRDFATDTQYF. The CDR3 DNA sequence: TGTGCCAGCAGCAACCGGGATTTCGCCACAGATACGCAGTATTTT.

The chain couples TRBV6-1 to TRBJ2-7, with D perhaps TRBD1 (6 bases). Germline assignment: CDR1 MNHNS and CDR2 SASEGT. The V end was cut by 4 bases, the J end by 3 bases, with 16 bases between. The CDR3 length is 15 residues. The CDR3 nucleotides read TGTGCCAGCAGTGCCTCCGGGACAAACTTCTACGAGCAGTACTTC. It codes for CASSASGTNFYEQYF.

This chain links TRBV15 with TRBJ2-2, with D hard to call. In germline, CDR1 is LNHNV, CDR2 YYDKDF (reference sequence). V shed 8 bases and J shed 0 bases, with 10 bases lying between them. The CDR3 runs to 14 residues. CDR3 coding DNA: TGTGCCACCGAGACGGAAACGAACACCGGGGAGCTGTTTTTT. It is translated as CATETETNTGELFF.

V is TRBV9 and J is TRBJ1-5, with no clear D. V was shortened by 3 bases and J by 3 bases, with 13 bases between the two germline ends. The germline CDR1 and CDR2 sequences are SGDLS and YYNGEE. The CDR3 contains 15 residues. The chain's CDR3 is CASSETGDPNQPQHF. The CDR3 bases are TGTGCCAGCAGCGAGACCGGGGATCCCAATCAGCCCCAGCATTTT.

This chain links TRBV30 with TRBJ2-1; TRBD2 matches at 9 bases. The junction had 4 bases not matched to a gene; V was cut back by 0 bases and J by 4 bases. CDR1 GTSNPN and CDR2 SVGIG come from the germline V gene (reference sequence). The CDR3 is 15 residues long. The CDR3 nucleotides are TGTGCCTGGAGTGTCGGCGGGGGGGCTTACAATGAGCAGTTCTTC. Translating it yields CAWSVGGGAYNEQFF.

V and J are TRBV2 and TRBJ2-5, with unresolved D. The CDR3 length is 14 residues. Trimming pared 6 bases from V and 5 bases from J, leaving 16 bases between. Germline values: CDR1 SNHLY, CDR2 FYNNEI. CDR3 region: CASSPDARRETQYF. The CDR3 DNA reads as TGTGCCAGCAGCCCCGACGCTCGACGGGAGACCCAGTACTTC.

The chain combines TRBV7-9 with TRBJ2-1, with 14 bases aligning to TRBD2. V shed 6 bases and J 4 bases; nucleotides not matched to a gene: 2. Germline CDR1 SEHNR, CDR2 FQNEAQ (reference sequence). This CDR3 contains 15 residues. CDR3 sequence: CASRTSGGGYNEQFF. CDR3 bases: TGTGCCAGCAGGACTAGCGGGGGGGGTTACAATGAGCAGTTCTTC.

This clone was seen just once. This chain joins TRBV6-6 and TRBJ2-5; D possibly uses TRBD1 or TRBD2 (5 bases each). CDR3 length equals 14 residues. Trimming removed 2 bases from V and 1 base from J, with 8 bases in between. The V gene's germline CDR1 is MNHNY and CDR2 SVGAGI (reference sequence). Here the CDR3 DNA reads TGTGCCAGCAGTTACCTGGGACCCCAAGAGACCCAGTACTTC. It encodes CASSYLGPQETQYF.

J is TRBJ1-1 and V is TRBV5-6; D remains ambiguous. The CDR3 has 15 residues. V dropped 5 bases and J dropped 7 bases, with 21 bases sitting between them. From germline, CDR1 is SGHDT and CDR2 YYEEEE. The CDR3 sequence is CASRGRNPRVGEAFF. In DNA form, the CDR3 reads TGTGCCAGCAGGGGAAGGAACCCCCGAGTGGGTGAAGCTTTCTTT.

The sample holds one count of this clone. The V call is TRBV5-6, the J call TRBJ1-2; D may be TRBD1 (5 bases). CDR1 and CDR2 (germline): SGHDT, YYEEEE. Trimming cost V 1 base and J 3 bases, with 16 bases left between them. The CDR3 consists of 16 residues. CDR3 bases: TGTGCCAGCAGCTTGTCAGGGTGGGGAGGCGACTATGGCTACACCTTC. Protein sequence: CASSLSGWGGDYGYTF.

This clone turned up a few times. The rearrangement joins TRBV19 to TRBJ1-2, with D possibly being TRBD1 (5 bases). V lost 6 bases and J lost 2, with 19 bases in between. This CDR3 region has 16 residues. The V gene's germline CDR1 is LNHDA and CDR2 SQIVND (reference sequence). The CDR3 is CASSASPREINYGYTF. The CDR3 nucleotides are TGTGCCAGTAGCGCCTCTCCCAGGGAGATAAACTATGGCTACACCTTC.

The chain combines TRBV4-1 with TRBJ1-4, with D possibly matching TRBD1 (6 bases). V was trimmed by 3 bases and J by 8 bases, leaving 16 bases between them. The CDR3 totals 15 residues. The V gene's germline CDR1 is MGHRA and CDR2 YSYEKL. CDR3 amino acids: CASSQSNRDDEKLFF. The CDR3 bases are TGCGCCAGCAGCCAGTCCAACAGGGACGACGAAAAACTGTTTTTT.

The chain has TRBV27 and TRBJ1-1; D is perhaps TRBD1 (5 bases). The CDR3 length is 15 residues. Germline loops: CDR1 MNHEY, CDR2 SMNVEV (reference sequence). Trimming cost V 3 bases and J 5 bases, with 16 bases left between them. The CDR3 here is CASSFSTGRGTEAFF. CDR3 DNA sequence: TGTGCCAGCAGTTTTTCTACCGGGCGGGGGACTGAAGCTTTCTTT.

J is TRBJ1-4 and V is TRBV19, with TRBD1 as a possible D gene (5 bases). CDR1 is LNHDA, CDR2 SQIVND, per germline (reference sequence). The V and J ends lost 5 bases and 4 bases respectively, with 20 bases between them. The CDR3 loop spans 17 amino acids. The CDR3 nucleotides are TGTGCCAGTAGTCCGACCTTCCGAGGGGTTTTTAATGAAAAACTGTTTTTT. Amino acids: CASSPTFRGVFNEKLFF.

This clone is a singleton in its sample. The J gene is TRBJ2-7, the V gene TRBV25-1; D not certain. V lost 0 bases to trimming and J lost 4 bases, with 10 bases between them. The germline gives CDR1 MGHDK, CDR2 SYGVNS. The CDR3 is 14 residues long. The CDR3 sequence: CASSEYSGAYEQYF. Written as DNA, the CDR3 is TGTGCCAGCAGTGAATATTCCGGAGCTTACGAGCAGTACTTC.

The chain employs TRBV2 and TRBJ1-5; no clear D gene. Trimming removed 4 bases from V and 5 bases from J, with 9 bases in between. Looked up from germline, CDR1 is SNHLY and CDR2 is FYNNEI. This CDR3 contains 13 residues. The CDR3 DNA reads as TGTGCCAGCAGTGGACCTTGGGATCAGCCCCAGCATTTT. Its translation is CASSGPWDQPQHF.

This clone was seen once. The V call is TRBV6-1, the J call TRBJ1-1, with 10 bases lining up with TRBD1. The CDR3 loop spans 13 amino acids. The trim removed 5 bases at V and 4 bases at J, leaving 1 base unmatched. In germline, CDR1 is MNHNS, CDR2 SASEGT. The CDR3 sequence is CASSRTGGTEAFF. CDR3 bases: TGTGCCAGCAGTCGGACAGGGGGCACTGAAGCTTTCTTT.

The chain employs TRBV30 and TRBJ1-2; 10 bases agree with TRBD1. Trimming took 3 bases from V and 8 from J; bases not matched to a gene: 3. The length of the CDR3 is 12 residues. Germline loops: CDR1 GTSNPN, CDR2 SVGIG (reference sequence). CDR3 nucleotide sequence: TGTGCCTGGAGGACAGGGGGCGAAGGCTACACCTTC. It yields the protein CAWRTGGEGYTF.

This clone was counted once. The chain uses TRBV19 and TRBJ1-1, with 7 nucleotides matching TRBD1. V gave up 5 bases and J gave up 1 base; unmatched junction bases: 7. Germline V gene data show CDR1 as LNHDA and CDR2 as SQIVND (reference sequence). The CDR3 has 15 residues. CDR3 loop: CASSWGEGANTEAFF. The CDR3 nucleotides are TGTGCCAGTAGTTGGGGAGAGGGGGCGAACACTGAAGCTTTCTTT.

The chain has TRBV7-9 and TRBJ2-6; possibly TRBD1 for D (6 bases). The CDR3 has 15 amino acids. Germline V lookup: CDR1 SEHNR, CDR2 FQNEAQ (reference sequence). Trimming took off 5 bases at V and 2 bases at J, with 10 bases between the two ends. The CDR3 loop is CASSPNRAGANVLTF. The CDR3 DNA reads TGTGCCAGCAGCCCCAACAGGGCTGGGGCCAACGTCCTGACTTTC. Based on the CDR3 plus reference TRBV7-9 and TRBJ2-6, the full variable domain is DTGVSQNPRHKITKRGQNVTFRCDPISEHNRLYWYRQTLGQGPEFLTYFQNEAQLEKSRLLSDRFSAERPKGSFSTLEIQRTEQGDSAMYLCASSPNRAGANVLTFGAGSRLTVL.

The CDR3 bases are TGTGCCAGCAGCCGGTACCAGGGCTCTGGAAACACCATATATTTT. Its translation: CASSRYQGSGNTIYF. The chain is built from TRBV7-8 and TRBJ1-3, with D possibly being TRBD1 (5 bases). The CDR3 length is 15 residues. V shed 5 bases and J shed 0 bases, with 11 bases lying between them. The germline CDR1 and CDR2 sequences are SGHVS and FQNEAQ.

This chain links TRBV9 with TRBJ1-1; D is possibly TRBD1 (6 bases). CDR1 is SGDLS and CDR2 is YYNGEE in the germline V gene. Trimming stripped 0 bases from V and 2 bases from J, with 17 bases between. The CDR3 is 17 amino acids. The CDR3, as DNA: TGTGCCAGCAGCGTAGCTGCGACAGGCCGTGGAAACACTGAAGCTTTCTTT. Amino acids: CASSVAATGRGNTEAFF. Filled out from reference TRBV9 and TRBJ1-1, the complete variable domain reads DSGVTQTPKHLITATGQRVTLRCSPRSGDLSVYWYQQSLDQGLQFLIQYYNGEERAKGNILERFSAQQFPDLHSELNLSSLELGDSALYFCASSVAATGRGNTEAFFGQGTRLTVV.